A selection of T cell receptor beta chains follows, all from one sample in a study of cytomegalovirus exposure and HLA in healthy donors. Profiling relied on immunoSEQ multiplex PCR, and the TCRdb table lists in-frame clones only, not all of them. The data hold 140,000 or so clones, with about 72% observed a single time. The specimen was PBMCs. These receptors were collected from a man aged 40-49 years in good health and CMV-seronegative. The CDR3 runs from the conserved cysteine through the conserved F or W. The order of the fields is D gene, J gene, clone size, V gene, CDR3 DNA, CDR3 protein. D genes are given only for firm matches. Size tells how often a clone was seen (once, few, many) or the class of an expanded clone, and some rows leave it out.

>NA|TRBJ2-2|NA|TRBV15
TGTGCCACCAGCAGCCCAGAAACCGGGGAGCTGTTTTTT
CATSSPETGELFF
>TRBD1|TRBJ1-2|NA|TRBV4-3
TGCGCCAGCAGCCAAGCTCGGGACAGGGGATATGGCTACACCTTC
CASSQARDRGYGYTF
>TRBD1|TRBJ1-1|NA|TRBV29-1
TGCAGCGTTGAAGAATCGCCCCACCCGGGGACAGGGGGGACTGAAGCTTTCTTT
CSVEESPHPGTGGTEAFF
>NA|TRBJ1-3|NA|TRBV9
TGTGCCAGCAGCGTAGAGTGGTCGGGTCGGACTGGAAACACCATATATTTT
CASSVEWSGRTGNTIYF
>TRBD1|TRBJ2-7|NA|TRBV25-1
TGTGCCAGCAGTGAATCGGGTGACAGGGGGTACGAGCAGTACTTC
CASSESGDRGYEQYF
>NA|TRBJ1-1|NA|TRBV6-4
TGTGCCAGTTCACCGTTTGGAGGGGACACTGAAGCTTTCTTT
CASSPFGGDTEAFF
>TRBD2|TRBJ2-3|NA|TRBV7-9
TGTGCCAGCAGCTTAGAGGTTAGCGGGACCACAGATACGCAGTATTTT
CASSLEVSGTTDTQYF
>TRBD1|TRBJ2-1|NA|TRBV13
TGTGCCAGCAGCTCAAAGTACCGGACAGGTCGGTGGGATGAGCAGTTCTTC
CASSSKYRTGRWDEQFF
>NA|TRBJ1-4|NA|TRBV6-1
TGTGCCAGCAGAGGGGCCAAGAATGAAAAACTGTTTTTT
CASRGAKNEKLFF
>NA|TRBJ2-7|NA|TRBV4-2
TGTGCCAGCAGGGAGGGAACTCACACCTACGGCGAGCAGTACTTC
CASREGTHTYGEQYF
>TRBD1|TRBJ1-5|NA|TRBV5-1
TGCGCCAGCAGCTTGGCCAGAGGCAGGGGGCATGGCAATCAGCCCCAGCATTTT
CASSLARGRGHGNQPQHF
>TRBD1|TRBJ1-5|once|TRBV19
TGTGCCAGTAGTATTATCGGGACAGGAGCTAGCAATCAGCCCCAGCATTTT
CASSIIGTGASNQPQHF
>TRBD1|TRBJ1-5|NA|TRBV30
TGTGCCTGGAGTGAGACAGGGGATCAGCCCCAGAATTTT
CAWSETGDQPQNF
>TRBD1|TRBJ1-5|few|TRBV7-8
TGTGCCAGCAGCTTAGGCCCCAGGGGGAATCAGCCCCAGCATTTT
CASSLGPRGNQPQHF
>NA|TRBJ2-2|NA|TRBV6-5
TGTGCCAGCACCGTCCGGGACACGAACACCGGGGAGCTGTTTTTT
CASTVRDTNTGELFF
>NA|TRBJ2-3|NA|TRBV4-3
TGCGCCAGCAGCCAAGGGAGATACGCAGATACGCAGTATTTT
CASSQGRYADTQYF
>TRBD2|TRBJ2-7|NA|TRBV5-1
TGCGCCAGCAGCTGGGGAGGGCGGGCGACGACCTACGAGCAGTACTTC
CASSWGGRATTYEQYF
>TRBD1|TRBJ2-3|NA|TRBV10-3
TGTGCCATCACCGGACAGGGGGGAGAAGATACGCAGTATTTT
CAITGQGGEDTQYF
>NA|TRBJ2-5|NA|TRBV7-2
TGTGCCAGCAGCTTAGTTTTTTCGGGATCGGGCCATCCTGAAGAGACCCAGTACTTC
CASSLVFSGSGHPEETQYF
>NA|TRBJ2-2|NA|TRBV15
TGTGCCACCAGCCCCAGGGGCGTCTCCGGGGAGCTGTTTTTT
CATSPRGVSGELFF
>NA|TRBJ2-5|few|TRBV6-1
TGTGCCAGCTCTGCGACAGGATACCAAGAGACCCAGTACTTC
CASSATGYQETQYF
>TRBD2|TRBJ2-7|once|TRBV7-7
TGTGCCAGCAGTAGCGGGGATGGTCGCGAGCAGTACTTC
CASSSGDGREQYF
>NA|TRBJ2-2|NA|TRBV30
TGTGCCTGGAAGAACCGGGCCGGGGACACCGGGGAGCTGTTTTTT
CAWKNRAGDTGELFF
>TRBD1|TRBJ1-2|few|TRBV23-1
TGCGCCAGCAGTCAATCGAGGGACAGAGTTAACTATCTAGGCTACACCTTC
CASSQSRDRVNYLGYTF
>TRBD1|TRBJ2-7|NA|TRBV6-6
TGTGCCAGCAGGCCCCCTGGGACAGGGTACGAGCAGTACTTC
CASRPPGTGYEQYF
>TRBD1|TRBJ1-2|NA|TRBV6-5
TGTGCCAGCAGTTACCGTTCACAGGGGAACTATGGCTACACCTTC
CASSYRSQGNYGYTF
>TRBD2|TRBJ2-3|NA|TRBV30
TGTGCCTGGAGGGGACTAGCCCCAGATACGCAGTATTTT
CAWRGLAPDTQYF
>TRBD1|TRBJ1-2|NA|TRBV4-1
TGCGCCAGCAGGGACGTGGCTGGCAGGGGGATGGACTATGGCTACACCTTC
CASRDVAGRGMDYGYTF
>TRBD1|TRBJ1-1|NA|TRBV27
TGTGCCAGCGGGACAGGGGGCTGGAACACTGAAGCTTTCTTT
CASGTGGWNTEAFF
>TRBD1|TRBJ1-4|NA|TRBV2
TGTGCCAGCAGTCACCGTTCACTAAAAACAGGGGGCTTTAATGAAAAACTGTTTTTT
CASSHRSLKTGGFNEKLFF
>NA|TRBJ1-5|NA|TRBV4-1
TGCGCCAGCAGCCAAGACTTCAGGGTTTTTCGCAATCAGCCCCAGCATTTT
CASSQDFRVFRNQPQHF
>TRBD2|TRBJ2-5|few|TRBV7-3
TGTGCCAGCAGCCCGGGACTAGCGGTACCTCAAGAGACCCAGTACTTC
CASSPGLAVPQETQYF
>TRBD1|TRBJ1-1|NA|TRBV23-1
TGCGCCAGCAGTCAACGACCAGGGGGTGACATGAACACTGAAGCTTTCTTT
CASSQRPGGDMNTEAFF
>TRBD2|TRBJ2-1|NA|TRBV7-2
TGTGCCAGCAGCTTCTCCGGGACTAGGCTAAATGAGCAGTTCTTC
CASSFSGTRLNEQFF
>TRBD1|TRBJ1-6|NA|TRBV5-1
TGCGCCAGCAGCTGGGGACAGGGGGCGGAAAATTCACCCCTCCACTTT
CASSWGQGAENSPLHF
>NA|TRBJ1-5|NA|TRBV2
TGTGCCAGCAGCGCCTATAGCAATCAGCCCCAGCATTTT
CASSAYSNQPQHF
>NA|TRBJ2-7|NA|TRBV30
TGTGCCTGGAAGGGCGGGTTGGGTGAGCAGTACTTC
CAWKGGLGEQYF
>NA|TRBJ1-2|NA|TRBV27
TGTGCCAGCAGTTTATTCGCCAGGGCTACCTATGGCTACACCTTC
CASSLFARATYGYTF
>NA|TRBJ1-1|once|TRBV2
TGTGCCAGCAGCGAGCGAACTGAAGCTTTCTTT
CASSERTEAFF
>NA|TRBJ2-1|NA|TRBV9
TGTGCCAGCAGCACAGGAGACGGATACAATGAGCAGTTCTTC
CASSTGDGYNEQFF
>NA|TRBJ2-1|NA|TRBV10-1
TGCGCCAGCAGTGAGAGGACTGGAACGACCTACAATGAGCAGTTCTTC
CASSERTGTTYNEQFF
>NA|TRBJ1-2|few|TRBV27
TGTGCCAGCAGTTTATTCGGGGGGATTAGGTCTGGCTACACCTTC
CASSLFGGIRSGYTF